This is a list of T cell receptor beta chains from one sample in a study of blood T cell repertoires in COVID-19. Sequencing was performed with immunoSEQ multiplex PCR; in TCRdb, only in-frame clones are kept and a portion is missing. The sample has hundreds of thousands of clones, around 86% seen once. The specimen sequenced was PBMCs or T cells enriched from blood (not recorded which). The source of these receptors is a woman in her fifties or sixties who had recovered from COVID-19. CDR3s include the opening cysteine and the closing phenylalanine or tryptophan. Fields, in order: V gene, D gene, J gene, clone size, CDR3 DNA, CDR3 protein. D genes are given only for firm matches. Clone size appears in some rows only: once, few, many, or a class for an expanded clone.

v_gene: TRBV10-3; d_gene: TRBD1; j_gene: TRBJ1-1; abundance: once; CDR3nt: TGTGCCATCAGTGAAGGGGACAGGGGCAAAACTGAAGCTTTCTTT; CDR3aa: CAISEGDRGKTEAFF
v_gene: TRBV6-1; d_gene: .; j_gene: TRBJ2-5; abundance: .; CDR3nt: TGTGCCAGCAGTGAAGCGGGCCCAAGGGGGACCCAGTACTTC; CDR3aa: CASSEAGPRGTQYF
v_gene: TRBV19; d_gene: TRBD2; j_gene: TRBJ2-3; abundance: .; CDR3nt: TGTGCCAGTAGACCGCTAGCGGGGGTTGATACGCAGTATTTT; CDR3aa: CASRPLAGVDTQYF
v_gene: TRBV7-9; d_gene: TRBD1; j_gene: TRBJ1-6; abundance: .; CDR3nt: TGTGCCAGCAGCTTAGCCGGGACAGCCAATTCACCCCTCCACTTT; CDR3aa: CASSLAGTANSPLHF
v_gene: TRBV18; d_gene: .; j_gene: TRBJ2-5; abundance: .; CDR3nt: TGTGCCAGCTCACCGGGGGTCGGGGGTCGAGAGACCCAGTACTTC; CDR3aa: CASSPGVGGRETQYF
v_gene: TRBV27; d_gene: .; j_gene: TRBJ1-1; abundance: .; CDR3nt: TGTGCCAGCAGTTTAGTGGGGGCAAGTACTGAAGCTTTCTTT; CDR3aa: CASSLVGASTEAFF
v_gene: TRBV18; d_gene: .; j_gene: TRBJ1-2; abundance: .; CDR3nt: TGTGCCAGCTCACCTCAAAAGCTCTTTGGCTATGGCTACACCTTC; CDR3aa: CASSPQKLFGYGYTF
v_gene: TRBV5-1; d_gene: TRBD2; j_gene: TRBJ2-3; abundance: .; CDR3nt: TGCGCCAGCAGCACCGGGACTAGCGCAGATACGCAGTATTTT; CDR3aa: CASSTGTSADTQYF
v_gene: TRBV28; d_gene: TRBD1; j_gene: TRBJ1-2; abundance: .; CDR3nt: TGTGCCAGCAGTCCCCAACCGACAGGGGCCCATGGCTACACCTTC; CDR3aa: CASSPQPTGAHGYTF
v_gene: TRBV28; d_gene: TRBD2; j_gene: TRBJ2-1; abundance: .; CDR3nt: TGTGCCAGCAGTTTGCCCAGCGGGGCGAATGAGCAGTTCTTC; CDR3aa: CASSLPSGANEQFF
v_gene: TRBV15; d_gene: TRBD1; j_gene: TRBJ2-1; abundance: .; CDR3nt: TGTGCCACCAGCAATCGGGACAGGGGTTTCGATGAGCAGTTCTTC; CDR3aa: CATSNRDRGFDEQFF
v_gene: TRBV5-1; d_gene: .; j_gene: TRBJ2-1; abundance: .; CDR3nt: TGCGCCAGCACGAGAGGGGGAAACAATGAGCAGTTCTTC; CDR3aa: CASTRGGNNEQFF
v_gene: TRBV6-5; d_gene: TRBD1; j_gene: TRBJ1-6; abundance: .; CDR3nt: TGTGTCGTACCGACAGGGAGCTCCTATAATTCACCCCTCCACTTT; CDR3aa: CVVPTGSSYNSPLHF
v_gene: TRBV30; d_gene: .; j_gene: TRBJ2-4; abundance: .; CDR3nt: TGTGCCTGGAGTAAGGGGGAATGGGCCAAAAACATTCAGTACTTC; CDR3aa: CAWSKGEWAKNIQYF
v_gene: TRBV4-3; d_gene: .; j_gene: TRBJ1-4; abundance: .; CDR3nt: TGCGCCAGCAGCCAAGACGGGGCAGGGGCAAAAGAAAAACTGTTTTTT; CDR3aa: CASSQDGAGAKEKLFF
v_gene: TRBV20-1; d_gene: TRBD1; j_gene: TRBJ2-7; abundance: .; CDR3nt: TGCAGTGCTAGTTTGGCAGGGGGCGAGCAGTACTTC; CDR3aa: CSASLAGGEQYF
v_gene: TRBV7-9; d_gene: TRBD1; j_gene: TRBJ1-5; abundance: .; CDR3nt: TGTGCCAGCAGCCCTGGACAGGGGTATCAGCCCCAGCATTTT; CDR3aa: CASSPGQGYQPQHF
v_gene: TRBV7-9; d_gene: .; j_gene: TRBJ1-4; abundance: .; CDR3nt: TGTGCCAGCAGCCCCGCCGGGACTTCAACTAATGAAAAACTGTTTTTT; CDR3aa: CASSPAGTSTNEKLFF
v_gene: TRBV28; d_gene: TRBD1; j_gene: TRBJ1-6; abundance: .; CDR3nt: TGTGCCAGCAGTTTGCCCAGGACAGGGGATTCACCCCTCCACTTT; CDR3aa: CASSLPRTGDSPLHF
v_gene: TRBV19; d_gene: TRBD2; j_gene: TRBJ2-1; abundance: once; CDR3nt: TGTGCCAGTACGGCTACTAGCGGGAGCAGGAATGAGCAGTTCTTC; CDR3aa: CASTATSGSRNEQFF
v_gene: TRBV19; d_gene: .; j_gene: TRBJ2-2; abundance: .; CDR3nt: TGTGCCAGTAGTATGAGAAGTGAGGTAGGGGAGCTGTTTTTT; CDR3aa: CASSMRSEVGELFF
v_gene: TRBV28; d_gene: .; j_gene: TRBJ1-2; abundance: .; CDR3nt: TGTGCCAGCACTGGGGGAGGGATCGGCTATGGCTACACCTTC; CDR3aa: CASTGGGIGYGYTF
v_gene: TRBV15; d_gene: .; j_gene: TRBJ2-7; abundance: .; CDR3nt: TGTGCCACCAGCAGAGTACTAGCCAGCCATGGGGGCGAGCAGTACTTC; CDR3aa: CATSRVLASHGGEQYF
v_gene: TRBV7-6; d_gene: TRBD1; j_gene: TRBJ1-1; abundance: .; CDR3nt: TGTGCCAGCAGCCAACAGGGGTTCAGTGAAGCTTTCTTT; CDR3aa: CASSQQGFSEAFF
v_gene: TRBV6-2/TRBV6-3; d_gene: TRBD1; j_gene: TRBJ1-2; abundance: .; CDR3nt: TGTGCCAGCATCCCCTCTGGGACAGGGGGTTTTGGCTACACCTTC; CDR3aa: CASIPSGTGGFGYTF
v_gene: TRBV6-2/TRBV6-3; d_gene: .; j_gene: TRBJ1-2; abundance: .; CDR3nt: TGTGCCAGCAGTTACTCTGCAGCGGTGGGGAGCTATGGCTACACCTTC; CDR3aa: CASSYSAAVGSYGYTF
v_gene: TRBV5-8; d_gene: .; j_gene: TRBJ1-6; abundance: .; CDR3nt: TGTGCCAGCAGCGCGGGACTTTCGAATTCACCCCTCCACTTT; CDR3aa: CASSAGLSNSPLHF
v_gene: TRBV5-4; d_gene: .; j_gene: TRBJ1-1; abundance: .; CDR3nt: TGTGCCAGCAGCTTGGCTGGGGCTGAGAACACTGAAGCTTTCTTT; CDR3aa: CASSLAGAENTEAFF
v_gene: TRBV29-1; d_gene: .; j_gene: TRBJ1-1; abundance: .; CDR3nt: TGCAGCGTCCCGGGCGGGGGTGGTGAAGCTTTCTTT; CDR3aa: CSVPGGGGEAFF
v_gene: TRBV5-6; d_gene: .; j_gene: TRBJ1-2; abundance: .; CDR3nt: TGTGCCAGCAGCCCGGACACTATGGGCTATGGCTACACCTTC; CDR3aa: CASSPDTMGYGYTF
v_gene: TRBV7-2; d_gene: TRBD2; j_gene: TRBJ2-3; abundance: .; CDR3nt: TGTGCCAGCAGCCCTGGGACTAGCGGAGGATGGACAGATACGCAGTATTTT; CDR3aa: CASSPGTSGGWTDTQYF
v_gene: TRBV3-1/TRBV3-2; d_gene: TRBD2; j_gene: TRBJ2-7; abundance: .; CDR3nt: TGTGCCAGCAGCGACTCCTTCCGGGCGGGGGTCAACGAGCAGTACTTC; CDR3aa: CASSDSFRAGVNEQYF
v_gene: TRBV15; d_gene: TRBD2; j_gene: TRBJ2-1; abundance: .; CDR3nt: TGTGCCACCAGCACAGGGACTAGCGGGAGTGGGGATGAGCAGTTCTTC; CDR3aa: CATSTGTSGSGDEQFF